This T cell receptor (beta chain) is from a study of blood T cell repertoires in COVID-19. Study background: The United States, Italy and Spain supplied acute and convalescent COVID-19 samples. PBMCs, B-cell-depleted T cells, or T cells were the source of the cDNA or gDNA that made up the material.

Original handling: The authors estimated nucleated cell counts from reference gene primer amplification. Sequencing was performed with immunoSEQ multiplex PCR; in TCRdb, only in-frame clones are kept and a portion is missing. V and J calls and clone size follow that table, whereas D and trimming were derived from the DNA. Among about 180,000 clones listed, about three quarters were seen once. This clone was observed at least ten times. Other DNA sequences within the sample encode an identical CDR3. Seattle patients were enrolled while actively infected and followed longitudinally. V dropped 8 bases and J dropped 1 base, with 8 bases sitting between them. The germline gives CDR1 GTSNPN, CDR2 SVGIG (reference sequence). The CDR3 has 11 amino acids.

The sequencing sample was made of peripheral blood. This clonotype was obtained from a woman older than 75 with COVID-19, enrolled during active disease. The chain couples TRBV30 to TRBJ1-1; D uncertain. CDR3 nucleotide sequence: TGTGCCGGGGAGCGGAACACTGAAGCTTTCTTT. Its translation is CAGERNTEAFF.